The clone carrying this T cell receptor beta chain was seen more than once but under ten times. Its cognate antigen is unknown. Unfractionated PBMC were spiked with known numbers of KT2 clone cells. The data were obtained in a study of quantifying T cell responses using KT2 cells. Across the study: cDNA was made from DNase-treated RNA using alpha and beta constant primers. Study results and caveats: Input KT2 cell number predicted KT2 alpha and beta sequence counts linearly over several orders of magnitude.

A single-stranded UMI oligo with SP2 sequence was ligated to cDNA 3' ends. First-round PCR used 4 cycles and beta primers RC1.1 and RC1.2 covering TRBC1 and TRBC2. From the second PCR onward, TCR alpha and beta chains were processed separately. One entry per CDR3 protein, called by TCRdb with MiXCR from the UMI-ligation and nested PCR reads. The top ten clones hold around 9.9% of a sample with 52,000 or so distinct CDR3 sequences, over 9% of them seen once. Trimming cost V 2 bases and J 4 bases, with 8 bases left between them. This CDR3 region has 13 residues. Germline CDR1 reads MNHEY; CDR2 reads SVGAGI.

The sample consisted of PBMCs spiked with cells of the T cell clone KT2. This chain joins TRBV6-5 and TRBJ1-2; a weak D match, TRBD1 (5 bases). The clonotype originates from a human donor. Written as DNA, the CDR3 is TGTGCCAGCAGTTACGGGGGAGCCTATGGCTACACCTTC. This translates into CASSYGGAYGYTF.